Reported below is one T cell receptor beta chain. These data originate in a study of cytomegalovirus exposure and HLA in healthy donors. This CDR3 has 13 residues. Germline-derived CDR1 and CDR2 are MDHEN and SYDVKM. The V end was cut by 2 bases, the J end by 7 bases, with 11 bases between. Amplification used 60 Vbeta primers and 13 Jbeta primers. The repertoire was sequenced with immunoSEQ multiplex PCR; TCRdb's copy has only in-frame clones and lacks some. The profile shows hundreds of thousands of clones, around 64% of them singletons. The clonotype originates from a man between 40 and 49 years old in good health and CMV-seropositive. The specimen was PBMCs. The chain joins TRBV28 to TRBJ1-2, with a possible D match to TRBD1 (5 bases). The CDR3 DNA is TGTGCCAGCAGTTTAAGTTCAGGGTCTGGCTACACCTTC. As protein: CASSLSSGSGYTF.